This T cell receptor beta chain derives from a study of metastatic and nonmetastatic thyroid tumors. Turning to the study itself: Both malignant and benign thyroid patients supplied peripheral blood and tumor or nodule tissue samples, across which the repertoires of these patients were then compared.

Many counts were recorded for this clone. The antigen remains unidentified. Germline values: CDR1 MDHEN, CDR2 SYDVKM. The J segment lost 4 bases and the V segment lost 6 bases, leaving 8 bases of the junction unmatched. This CDR3 contains 14 residues. Overall study results and limits: It was reportedly found that TCR beta diversity was significantly higher in malignant thyroid tumors than in benign nodules, a difference seen in both blood and tumor samples.

There were no patients who had received any treatment before thyroid surgery. How the authors handled the data: The study built a papillary thyroid cancer distant-metastasis classifier from CDR3 differences across clinicopathological groups. TCRdb redid the clone calls on the PCR reads using MiXCR. These V and J calls originate from TCRdb's pipeline instead of the authors' own analysis. The table lists approximately 50,000 clones, 20% of them singletons. The sequenced material came from blood. The chain combines TRBV28 with TRBJ2-7; 8 bases are a match to TRBD1. The TCR originated in a female donor with papillary thyroid cancer or a benign thyroid nodule (not recorded which). Some clones in this sample may be carry-over from other donors' samples. CDR3 residues: CASSKQGGGYEQYF. The DNA of the CDR3 is TGTGCCAGCAGCAAACAGGGGGGTGGATACGAGCAGTACTTC.